This T cell receptor (beta chain) was identified in a study of blood T cell repertoires in COVID-19. Study-level information: Specimens from acute and convalescent COVID-19 originated in the United States, Italy and Spain. T cells, B-cell-depleted T cells, or PBMCs supplied cDNA or gDNA.

The V gene lost 6 bases and the J gene lost 8 bases, with 13 bases spanning the gap. This CDR3 is built from 12 residues. Germline V CDR1 and CDR2: MNHEY, SVGAGI. In the source study's methods: Cell counts per sample came from amplifying reference gene primers. The table came from immunoSEQ multiplex PCR; TCRdb's copy has only in-frame clones and leaves some out. The D gene and trimming were derived from the DNA, and the V and J assignments and clone size from that table. The table has over 250,000 clones, approximately 85% seen once. This clone was seen a handful of times. The sequence derives from a woman in her seventies with acute or convalescent COVID-19. Sequenced material: peripheral blood. V usage is TRBV6-5 and J usage is TRBJ1-2, with D possibly TRBD1 on 5 matching bases. CDR3 residues: CASSRARGGYTF. DNA for the CDR3: TGTGCCAGCAGCCGCGCTCGGGGGGGCTACACCTTC.